This T cell receptor (beta chain) was captured in a study of cytomegalovirus exposure and HLA in healthy donors. PCR used 60 Vbeta primers and 13 Jbeta primers. Only in-frame clones appear in the TCRdb table, and some are missing; sequencing was by immunoSEQ multiplex PCR. The sample lists approximately 110,000 clones, roughly 74% occurring once. Sequencing was done on a sample of PBMCs. The TCR sequence derives from a woman between 45 and 65 years old in good health and CMV-seropositive.

The CDR3 reads CASRLTGRFHGYTF. The DNA of the CDR3 is TGTGCCAGCAGGCTGACAGGGAGGTTTCATGGCTACACCTTC. This chain joins TRBV28 and TRBJ1-2; 7 bases map to TRBD1. Per the germline V gene, CDR1 is MDHEN and CDR2 is SYDVKM. This CDR3 spans 14 amino acids. After removal of 6 bases from V and 6 bases from J, the junction contained 10 bases not matched to a gene.